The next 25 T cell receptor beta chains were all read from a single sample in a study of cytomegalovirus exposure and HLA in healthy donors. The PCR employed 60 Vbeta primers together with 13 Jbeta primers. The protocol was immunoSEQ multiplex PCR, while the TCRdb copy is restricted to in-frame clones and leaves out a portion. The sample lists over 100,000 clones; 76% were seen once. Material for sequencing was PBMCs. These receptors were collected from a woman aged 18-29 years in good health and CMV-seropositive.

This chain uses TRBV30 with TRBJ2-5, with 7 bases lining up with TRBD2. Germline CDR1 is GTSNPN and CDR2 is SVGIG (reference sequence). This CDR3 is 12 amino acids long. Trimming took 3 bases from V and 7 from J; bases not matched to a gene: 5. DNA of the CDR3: TGTGCCTGGAGCCCGGGACTACTGACCCAGTACTTC. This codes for CAWSPGLLTQYF.

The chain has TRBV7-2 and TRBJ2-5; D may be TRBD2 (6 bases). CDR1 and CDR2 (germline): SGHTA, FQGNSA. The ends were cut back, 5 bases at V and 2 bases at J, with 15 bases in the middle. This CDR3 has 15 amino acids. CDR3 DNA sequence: TGTGCCAGCAGCATCCGGGACTCCCAACAAGAGACCCAGTACTTC. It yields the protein CASSIRDSQQETQYF.

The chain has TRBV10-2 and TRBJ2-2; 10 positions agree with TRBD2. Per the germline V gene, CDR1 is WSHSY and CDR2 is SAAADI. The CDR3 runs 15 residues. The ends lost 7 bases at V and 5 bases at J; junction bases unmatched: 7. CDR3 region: CASIGSGRRTGELFF. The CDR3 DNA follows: TGCGCCAGCATCGGTAGCGGGAGGCGAACCGGGGAGCTGTTTTTT.

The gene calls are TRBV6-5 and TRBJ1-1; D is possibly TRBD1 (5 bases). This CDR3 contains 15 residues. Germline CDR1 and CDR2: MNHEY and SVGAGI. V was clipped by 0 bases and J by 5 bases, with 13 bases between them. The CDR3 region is CASSYSSQGRTEAFF. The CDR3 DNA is TGTGCCAGCAGTTACTCGAGCCAGGGTCGGACTGAAGCTTTCTTT.

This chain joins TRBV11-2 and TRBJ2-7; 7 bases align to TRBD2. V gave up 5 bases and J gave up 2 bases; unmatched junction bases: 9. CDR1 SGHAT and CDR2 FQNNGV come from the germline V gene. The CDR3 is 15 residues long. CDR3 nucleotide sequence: TGTGCCAGCAGCGGGGAGGGGCTACCCGCCTACGAGCAGTACTTC. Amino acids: CASSGEGLPAYEQYF.

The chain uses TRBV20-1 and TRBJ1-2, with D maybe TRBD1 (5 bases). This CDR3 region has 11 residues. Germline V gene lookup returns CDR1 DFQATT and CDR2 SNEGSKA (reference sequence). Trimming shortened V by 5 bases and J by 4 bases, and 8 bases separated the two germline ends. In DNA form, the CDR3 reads TGCAGTGCTGGGGGGGGCTATGGCTACACCTTC. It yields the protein CSAGGGYGYTF.

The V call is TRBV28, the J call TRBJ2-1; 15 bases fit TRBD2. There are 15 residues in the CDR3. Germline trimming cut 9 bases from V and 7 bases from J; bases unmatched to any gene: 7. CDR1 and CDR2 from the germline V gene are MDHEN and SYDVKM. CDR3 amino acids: CASHSGTSGRNEQFF. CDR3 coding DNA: TGTGCCAGTCACTCCGGGACTAGCGGGAGGAATGAGCAGTTCTTC.

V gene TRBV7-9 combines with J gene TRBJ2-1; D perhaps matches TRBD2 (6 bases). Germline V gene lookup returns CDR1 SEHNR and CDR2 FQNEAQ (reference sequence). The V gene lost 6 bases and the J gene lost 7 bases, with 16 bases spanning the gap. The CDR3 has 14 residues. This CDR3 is CASRRLGVGNEQFF. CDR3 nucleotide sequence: TGTGCCAGCAGGAGACTAGGGGTAGGGAATGAGCAGTTCTTC.

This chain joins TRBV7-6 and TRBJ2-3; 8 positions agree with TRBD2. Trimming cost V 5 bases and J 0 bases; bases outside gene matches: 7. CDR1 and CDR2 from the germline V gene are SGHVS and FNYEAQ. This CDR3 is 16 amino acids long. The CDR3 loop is CASSGRLARSTDTQYF. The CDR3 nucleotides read TGTGCCAGCAGCGGACGACTAGCGAGGAGCACAGATACGCAGTATTTT.

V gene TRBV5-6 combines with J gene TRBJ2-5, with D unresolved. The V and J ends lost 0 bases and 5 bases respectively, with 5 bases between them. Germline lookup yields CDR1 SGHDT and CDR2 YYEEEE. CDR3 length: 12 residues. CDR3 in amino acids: CASSLGAETQYF. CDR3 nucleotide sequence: TGTGCCAGCAGCTTGGGCGCCGAGACCCAGTACTTC.

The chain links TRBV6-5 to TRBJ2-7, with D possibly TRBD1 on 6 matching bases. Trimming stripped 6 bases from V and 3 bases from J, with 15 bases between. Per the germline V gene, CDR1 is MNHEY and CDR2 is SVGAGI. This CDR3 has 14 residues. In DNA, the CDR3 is TGTGCCAGCAGCCGGGCCGGGACACTCTACGAGCAGTACTTC. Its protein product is CASSRAGTLYEQYF.

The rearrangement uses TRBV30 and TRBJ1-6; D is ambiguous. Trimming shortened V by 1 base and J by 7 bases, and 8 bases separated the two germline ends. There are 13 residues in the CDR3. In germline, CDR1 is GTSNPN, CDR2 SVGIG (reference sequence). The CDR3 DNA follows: TGTGCCTGGAGTGGCGCGGCAAATTCACCCCTCCACTTT. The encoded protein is CAWSGAANSPLHF.

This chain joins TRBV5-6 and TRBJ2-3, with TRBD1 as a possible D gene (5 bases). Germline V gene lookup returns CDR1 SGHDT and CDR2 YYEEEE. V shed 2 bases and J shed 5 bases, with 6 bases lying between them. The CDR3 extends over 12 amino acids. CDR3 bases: TGTGCCAGCAGCTTAAGGGGAGATACGCAGTATTTT. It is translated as CASSLRGDTQYF.

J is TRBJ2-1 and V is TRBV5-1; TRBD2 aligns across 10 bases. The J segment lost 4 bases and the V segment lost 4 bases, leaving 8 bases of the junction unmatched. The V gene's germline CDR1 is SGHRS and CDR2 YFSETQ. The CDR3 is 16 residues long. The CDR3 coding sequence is TGCGCCAGCAGCCCCAGGACTAGCGGAGTATACAATGAGCAGTTCTTC. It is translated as CASSPRTSGVYNEQFF.

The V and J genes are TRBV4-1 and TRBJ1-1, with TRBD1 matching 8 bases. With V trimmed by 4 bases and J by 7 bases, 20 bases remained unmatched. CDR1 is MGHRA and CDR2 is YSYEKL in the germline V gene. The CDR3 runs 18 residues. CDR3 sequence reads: CASSRVVQVGRGQFEAFF. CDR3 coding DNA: TGCGCCAGCAGCCGGGTTGTGCAGGTGGGCAGGGGGCAATTTGAAGCTTTCTTT.

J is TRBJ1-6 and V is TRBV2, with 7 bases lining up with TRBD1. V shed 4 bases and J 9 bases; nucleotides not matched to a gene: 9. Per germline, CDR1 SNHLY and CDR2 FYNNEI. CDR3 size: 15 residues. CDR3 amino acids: CASSAPDRVGSPLHF. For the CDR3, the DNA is TGTGCCAGCAGTGCCCCCGACAGGGTGGGTTCACCCCTCCACTTT.

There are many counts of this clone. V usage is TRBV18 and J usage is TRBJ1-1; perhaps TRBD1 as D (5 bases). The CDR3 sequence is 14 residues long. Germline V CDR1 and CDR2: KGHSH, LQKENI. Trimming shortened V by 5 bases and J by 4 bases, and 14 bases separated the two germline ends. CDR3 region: CASSSASRVTEAFF. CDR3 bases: TGTGCCAGCTCATCCGCATCCAGGGTCACTGAAGCTTTCTTT.

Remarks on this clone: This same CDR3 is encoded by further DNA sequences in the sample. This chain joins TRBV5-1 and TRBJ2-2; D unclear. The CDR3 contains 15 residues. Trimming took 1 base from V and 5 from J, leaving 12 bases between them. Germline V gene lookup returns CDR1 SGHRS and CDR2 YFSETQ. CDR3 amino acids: CASSLSATPTGELFF. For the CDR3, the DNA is TGCGCCAGCAGCTTGAGCGCCACACCGACCGGGGAGCTGTTTTTT.

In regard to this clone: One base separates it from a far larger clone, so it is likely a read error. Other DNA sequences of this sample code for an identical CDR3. The CDR3 DNA is TGTGCCAGCAGTAACCCGGGTCAGGGGGATTTGAACACTGAAGCTTTCTTT. Residues: CASSNPGQGDLNTEAFF. The gene calls are TRBV25-1 and TRBJ1-1; 7 bases are shared with TRBD1. Losses at the gene ends were 5 bases for V and 0 bases for J; bases not matched to a gene: 12. This CDR3 region has 17 residues. CDR1 and CDR2 from the germline V gene are MGHDK and SYGVNS.

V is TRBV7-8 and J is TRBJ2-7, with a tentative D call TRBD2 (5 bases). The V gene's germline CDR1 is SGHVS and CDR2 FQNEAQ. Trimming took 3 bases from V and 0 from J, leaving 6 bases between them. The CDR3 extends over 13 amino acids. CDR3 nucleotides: TGTGCCAGCAGCTTTGGGAGCTCCTACGAGCAGTACTTC. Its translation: CASSFGSSYEQYF.

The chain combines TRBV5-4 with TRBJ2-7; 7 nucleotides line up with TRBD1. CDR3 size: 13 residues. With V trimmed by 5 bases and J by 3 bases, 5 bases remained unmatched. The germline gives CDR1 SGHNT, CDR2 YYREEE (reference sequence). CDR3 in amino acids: CASSPTGDYEQYF. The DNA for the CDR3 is TGTGCCAGCAGTCCTACAGGGGACTACGAGCAGTACTTC.

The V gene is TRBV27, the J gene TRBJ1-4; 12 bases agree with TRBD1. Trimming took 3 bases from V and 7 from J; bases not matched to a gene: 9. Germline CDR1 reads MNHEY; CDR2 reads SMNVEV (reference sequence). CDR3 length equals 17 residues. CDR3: CASSFSGTGGEGEKLFF. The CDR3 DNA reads TGTGCCAGCAGTTTTTCCGGGACAGGGGGCGAGGGTGAAAAACTGTTTTTT.

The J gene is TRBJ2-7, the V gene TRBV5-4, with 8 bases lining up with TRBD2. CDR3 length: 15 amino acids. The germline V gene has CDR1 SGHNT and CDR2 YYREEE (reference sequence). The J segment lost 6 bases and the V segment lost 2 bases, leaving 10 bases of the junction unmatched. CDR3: CASSFGLAGRLEQYF. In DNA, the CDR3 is TGTGCCAGCAGCTTCGGGCTAGCGGGCCGCCTCGAGCAGTACTTC. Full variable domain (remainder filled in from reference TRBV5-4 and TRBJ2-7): ETGVTQSPTHLIKTRGQQVTLRCSSQSGHNTVSWYQQALGQGPQFIFQYYREEENGRGNFPPRFSGLQFPNYSSELNVNALELDDSALYLCASSFGLAGRLEQYFGPGTRLTVT.

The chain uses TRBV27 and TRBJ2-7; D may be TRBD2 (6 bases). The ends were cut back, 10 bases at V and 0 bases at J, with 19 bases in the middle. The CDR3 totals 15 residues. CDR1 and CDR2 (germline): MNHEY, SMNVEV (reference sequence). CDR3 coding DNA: TGTGCCAACCCACCCGGCAGCGGGCTCTCCTACGAGCAGTACTTC. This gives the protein CANPPGSGLSYEQYF.

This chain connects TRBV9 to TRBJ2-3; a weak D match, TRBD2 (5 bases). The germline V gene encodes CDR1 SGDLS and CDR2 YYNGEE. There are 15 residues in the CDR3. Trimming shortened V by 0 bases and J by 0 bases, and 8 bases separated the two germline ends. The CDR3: CASSVVERSTDTQYF. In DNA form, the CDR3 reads TGTGCCAGCAGCGTAGTTGAGCGGAGCACAGATACGCAGTATTTT.